The clone carrying this T cell receptor beta chain has a handful of counts. The ends were cut back, 2 bases at V and 1 base at J, with 9 bases in the middle. Germline CDR1 SGHTA, CDR2 FQGNSA. CDR3 length equals 15 residues. In the authors' workflow: Scientists estimated how many nucleated cells there were by amplifying reference gene primers. Assay used: immunoSEQ multiplex PCR; TCRdb lists only in-frame clones, some missing. The DNA gave D and trimming, while V, J and clone size come from that table. The sample has 200,000 or so clones, 86% seen once. This specimen comes from a study of blood T cell repertoires in COVID-19. Study background: Whether acute or convalescent, the COVID-19 samples came from the United States, Italy and Spain. Sources were T cells, B-cell-depleted T cells, or PBMCs; the material itself was cDNA or gDNA.

Enrolled through a virtual design, the participants were between about 18 and 100 years of age and came from 24 US areas. Sequencing was done on a sample of PBMCs or T cells enriched from blood (not recorded which). The sequence was collected from a woman in her thirties or forties with acute COVID-19. V gene TRBV7-2 combines with J gene TRBJ1-5; possible D gene TRBD1, 5 bases. CDR3 nucleotide sequence: TGTGCCAGCAGCTTACAGGGTCAGAGCAATCAGCCCCAGCATTTT. It is translated as CASSLQGQSNQPQHF.